This TCR beta chain was obtained from a study of blood T cell dynamics during melanoma immunotherapy. Concerning this clone itself: Its antigen is unidentified.

Time point in this sample: week 3, after first cycle of checkpoint inhibitor. One draw preceded checkpoint blockade; another followed its first cycle at week 3. General study points: Among sorted CD8+ subsets, immune-effector cells had the highest clonality and cell-free DNA similarity.

Profiling relied on immunoSEQ multiplex PCR, and the TCRdb table lists in-frame clones only, not all of them. The table shows over 10,000 clones, with 91% occurring only once. The CDR3 length is 14 residues. Trimming stripped 1 base from V and 9 bases from J, with 13 bases between. Per the germline V gene, CDR1 is MNHNS and CDR2 is SASEGT. The source is a human donor with melanoma. Specimen: effector memory CD8+ T cells from blood, collected from a patient treated with checkpoint blockade. This chain uses TRBV6-1 with TRBJ1-5; D remains unclear. This CDR3 reads CASSEEAAYRPQHF. The DNA of the CDR3 is TGTGCCAGCAGTGAAGAGGCAGCATATAGGCCCCAGCATTTT.